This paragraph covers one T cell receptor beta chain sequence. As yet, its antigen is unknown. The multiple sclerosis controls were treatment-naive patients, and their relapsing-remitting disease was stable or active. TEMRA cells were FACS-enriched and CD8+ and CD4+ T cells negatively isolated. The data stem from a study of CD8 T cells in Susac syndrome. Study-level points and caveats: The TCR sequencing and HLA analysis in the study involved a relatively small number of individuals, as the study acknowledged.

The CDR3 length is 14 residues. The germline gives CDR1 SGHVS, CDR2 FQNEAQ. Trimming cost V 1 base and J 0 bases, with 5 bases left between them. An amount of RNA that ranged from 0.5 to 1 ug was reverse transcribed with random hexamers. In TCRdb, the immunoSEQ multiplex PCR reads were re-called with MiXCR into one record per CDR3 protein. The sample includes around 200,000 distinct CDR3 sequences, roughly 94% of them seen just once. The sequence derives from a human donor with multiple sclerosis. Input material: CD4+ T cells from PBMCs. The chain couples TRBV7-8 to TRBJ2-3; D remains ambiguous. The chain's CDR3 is CASSLDTSTDTQYF. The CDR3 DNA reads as TGTGCCAGCAGCTTAGATACTAGCACAGATACGCAGTATTTT.